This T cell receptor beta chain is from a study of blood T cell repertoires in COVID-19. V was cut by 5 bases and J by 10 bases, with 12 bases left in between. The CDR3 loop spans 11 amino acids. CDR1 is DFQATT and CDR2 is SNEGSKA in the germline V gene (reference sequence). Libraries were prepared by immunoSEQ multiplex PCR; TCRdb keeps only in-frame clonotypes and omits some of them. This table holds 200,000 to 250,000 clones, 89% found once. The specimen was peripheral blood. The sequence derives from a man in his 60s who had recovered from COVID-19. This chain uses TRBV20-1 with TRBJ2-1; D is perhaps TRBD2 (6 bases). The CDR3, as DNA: TGCAGTGCTTGGGACTCCCCGGAGCAGTTCTTC. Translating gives CSAWDSPEQFF.